Listed here are 9 T cell receptor beta chains from one sample, sequenced in a study of blood T cell repertoires in COVID-19. Using immunoSEQ multiplex PCR, the repertoire was profiled, and TCRdb retains in-frame clones only, with some absent. The sample records roughly 300,000 clones, 70% to 90% being singletons. Sequenced input: peripheral blood. Every receptor here comes from a man aged 18 to 29 who had recovered from COVID-19.

The chain has TRBV5-1 and TRBJ2-7; TRBD2 agrees at 9 bases. J lost 7 bases, V lost 0 bases, and 8 bases had no gene match. CDR3 length: 15 residues. Per the germline V gene, CDR1 is SGHRS and CDR2 is YFSETQ. The CDR3 coding sequence is TGCGCCAGCAGCTTGGGACGCGGGGGGGCCGGAGAGCAGTACTTC. Translating it yields CASSLGRGGAGEQYF.

The chain uses TRBV11-2 and TRBJ2-3, with D perhaps matching TRBD1 (5 bases). The CDR3 is 16 residues long. V was shortened by 3 bases and J by 2 bases, with 15 bases between the two germline ends. CDR1 is SGHAT and CDR2 is FQNNGV in the germline V gene. The CDR3 here is CASSFIWQGNTDTQYF. The CDR3 nucleotides are TGTGCCAGCAGCTTTATTTGGCAGGGTAACACAGATACGCAGTATTTT.

The rearrangement joins TRBV3-1 (or the pseudogene TRBV3-2) to TRBJ1-2; no definite D call. The germline V gene has CDR1 LGHDT and CDR2 YNNKEL (reference sequence). The CDR3 runs to 15 residues. Trimming took 2 bases from V and 1 from J, leaving 11 bases between them. This CDR3 is CASSQSGHFNYGYTF. The CDR3 nucleotides read TGTGCCAGCAGCCAATCAGGTCATTTTAACTATGGCTACACCTTC.

The rearrangement joins TRBV4-3 to TRBJ2-7, with 11 nucleotides matching TRBD1. CDR3 length: 15 residues. J lost 4 bases, V lost 4 bases, and 6 bases had no gene match. Germline V gene data show CDR1 as LGHNA and CDR2 as YSLEER. CDR3 DNA sequence: TGCGCCAGCAGCCCCGGGACAGGGGGGATTTACGAGCAGTACTTC. Translated: CASSPGTGGIYEQYF.

The chain's CDR3 is CSGRVRDGTSTDTQYF. For the CDR3, the DNA is TGCAGCGGGAGGGTCCGGGACGGCACTAGCACAGATACGCAGTATTTT. The chain is built from TRBV29-1 and TRBJ2-3, with TRBD2 as a possible D gene (6 bases). The CDR3 runs to 16 residues. Germline V gene sequence: CDR1 SQVTM, CDR2 ANQGSEA. V lost 7 bases to trimming and J lost 0 bases, with 20 bases between them.

The rearrangement links TRBV29-1 to TRBJ2-5; D gene ambiguous. This CDR3 has 13 residues. Germline V gene data show CDR1 as SQVTM and CDR2 as ANQGSEA. V was trimmed by 4 bases and J by 1 base, leaving 10 bases between them. CDR3 region: CSVGIGLQETQYF. The CDR3 DNA reads TGCAGCGTTGGGATTGGGCTCCAAGAGACCCAGTACTTC.

The rearrangement uses TRBV11-2 and TRBJ1-1; weak D call: TRBD1 (5 bases). The CDR3 spans 15 residues. Trimming took 5 bases from V and 1 from J, leaving 14 bases between them. The V gene's germline CDR1 is SGHAT and CDR2 FQNNGV. The CDR3 coding sequence is TGTGCCAGCAGCAGACTGACAGACCGGAACACTGAAGCTTTCTTT. Translation: CASSRLTDRNTEAFF.

The V gene is TRBV5-6, the J gene TRBJ2-5, with 7 bases that match TRBD2. With V trimmed by 3 bases and J by 1 base, 9 bases remained unmatched. The CDR3 totals 16 residues. Germline CDR1 is SGHDT and CDR2 is YYEEEE. CDR3 DNA sequence: TGTGCCAGCAGCTCCCAGCCCCTAGCGGTCCAAGAGACCCAGTACTTC. It yields the protein CASSSQPLAVQETQYF.

V usage is TRBV11-1 and J usage is TRBJ2-5, with TRBD2 matching 13 bases. Unmatched junction bases numbered 7, after V lost 5 bases and J lost 4 bases. The CDR3 consists of 16 residues. Germline V lookup: CDR1 SGHAT, CDR2 FQDESV (reference sequence). This CDR3 is CASSPRTSGSLETQYF. The CDR3 nucleotides are TGTGCCAGCAGCCCACGGACTAGCGGGAGTCTAGAGACCCAGTACTTC.